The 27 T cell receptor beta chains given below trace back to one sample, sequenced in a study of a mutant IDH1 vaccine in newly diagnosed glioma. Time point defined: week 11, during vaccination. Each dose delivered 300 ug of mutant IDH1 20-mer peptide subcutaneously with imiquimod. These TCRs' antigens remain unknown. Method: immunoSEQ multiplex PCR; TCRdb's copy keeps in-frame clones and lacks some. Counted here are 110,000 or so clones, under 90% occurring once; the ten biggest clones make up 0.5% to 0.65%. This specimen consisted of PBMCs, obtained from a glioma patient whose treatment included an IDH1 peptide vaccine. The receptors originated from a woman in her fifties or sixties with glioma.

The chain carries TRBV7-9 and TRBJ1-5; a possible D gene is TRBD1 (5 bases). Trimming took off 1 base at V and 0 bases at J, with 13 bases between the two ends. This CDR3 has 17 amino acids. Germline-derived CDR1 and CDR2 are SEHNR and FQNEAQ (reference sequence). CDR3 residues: CASSLGGTVGSNQPQHF. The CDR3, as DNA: TGTGCCAGCAGCTTAGGGGGGACGGTTGGTAGCAATCAGCCCCAGCATTTT.

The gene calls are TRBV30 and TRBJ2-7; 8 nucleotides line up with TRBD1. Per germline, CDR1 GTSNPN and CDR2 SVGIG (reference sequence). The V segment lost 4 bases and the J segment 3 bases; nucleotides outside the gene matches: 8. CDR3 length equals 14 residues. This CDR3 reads CAWTPGTGGYEQYF. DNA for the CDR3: TGTGCCTGGACCCCCGGGACAGGAGGCTACGAGCAGTACTTC.

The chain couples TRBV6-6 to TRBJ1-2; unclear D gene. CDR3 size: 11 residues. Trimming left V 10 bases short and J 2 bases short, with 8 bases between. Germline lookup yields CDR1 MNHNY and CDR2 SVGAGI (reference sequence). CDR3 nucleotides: TGTGCCACCACCGGAAACTATGGCTACACCTTC. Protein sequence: CATTGNYGYTF.

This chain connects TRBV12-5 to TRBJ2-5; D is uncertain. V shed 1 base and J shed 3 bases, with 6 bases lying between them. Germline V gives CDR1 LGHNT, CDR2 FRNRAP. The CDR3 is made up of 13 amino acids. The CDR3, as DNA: TGTGCTAGTGGTTTGGGACTGAAAGAGACCCAGTACTTC. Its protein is CASGLGLKETQYF.

The CDR3: CASSPGLAGYNEQFF. CDR3 nucleotide sequence: TGTGCCAGCAGCCCCGGACTAGCGGGGTACAATGAGCAGTTCTTC. The rearrangement uses TRBV11-3 and TRBJ2-1, with 12 bases that match TRBD2. The CDR3 loop spans 15 amino acids. In germline, CDR1 is SGHNT, CDR2 YENEEA. The V gene end was trimmed by 5 bases and the J gene end by 4 bases; junction bases not matched to a gene: 3.

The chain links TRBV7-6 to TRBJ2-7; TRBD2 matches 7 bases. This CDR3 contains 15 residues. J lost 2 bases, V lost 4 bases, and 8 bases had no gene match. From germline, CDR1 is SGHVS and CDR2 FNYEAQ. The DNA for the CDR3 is TGTGCCAGCAGCTCAAGGAGGGAGGGGACCTACGAGCAGTACTTC. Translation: CASSSRREGTYEQYF. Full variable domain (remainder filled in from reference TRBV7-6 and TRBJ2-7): GAGVSQSPRYKVTKRGQDVALRCDPISGHVSLYWYRQALGQGPEFLTYFNYEAQQDKSGLPNDRFSAERPEGSISTLTIQRTEQRDSAMYRCASSSRREGTYEQYFGPGTRLTVT.

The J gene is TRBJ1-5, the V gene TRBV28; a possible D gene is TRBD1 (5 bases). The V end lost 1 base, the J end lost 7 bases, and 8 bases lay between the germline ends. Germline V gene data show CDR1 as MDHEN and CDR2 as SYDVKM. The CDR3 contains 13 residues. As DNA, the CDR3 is TGTGCCAGCAGTTTATTGGGGGAACAGCCCCAGCATTTT. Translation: CASSLLGEQPQHF.

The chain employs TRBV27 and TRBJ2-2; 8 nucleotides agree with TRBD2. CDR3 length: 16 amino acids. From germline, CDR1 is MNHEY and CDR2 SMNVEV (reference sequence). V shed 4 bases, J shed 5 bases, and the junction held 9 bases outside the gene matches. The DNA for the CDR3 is TGTGCCAGCAGTTCCTATAGCGGGATTGGGACCGGGGAGCTGTTTTTT. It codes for CASSSYSGIGTGELFF.

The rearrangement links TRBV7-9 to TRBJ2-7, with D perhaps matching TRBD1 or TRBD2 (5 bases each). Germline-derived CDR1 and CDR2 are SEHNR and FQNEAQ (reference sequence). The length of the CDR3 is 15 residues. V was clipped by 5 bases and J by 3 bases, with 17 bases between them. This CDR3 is CASSRSGDPHYEQYF. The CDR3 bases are TGTGCCAGCAGCCGCTCTGGGGACCCGCACTACGAGCAGTACTTC.

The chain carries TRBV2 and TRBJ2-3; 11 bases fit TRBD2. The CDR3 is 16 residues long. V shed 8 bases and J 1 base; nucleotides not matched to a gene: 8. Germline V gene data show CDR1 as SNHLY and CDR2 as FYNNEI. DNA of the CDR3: TGTGCCAGCGGACCTATTAGCGGGAGGGGCACAGATACGCAGTATTTT. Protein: CASGPISGRGTDTQYF.

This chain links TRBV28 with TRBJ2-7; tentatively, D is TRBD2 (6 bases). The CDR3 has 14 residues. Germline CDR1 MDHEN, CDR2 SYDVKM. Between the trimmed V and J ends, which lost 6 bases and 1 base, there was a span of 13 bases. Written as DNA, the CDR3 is TGTGCCAGCAGCTCGATCGGGAGTTCCTACGAGCAGTACTTC. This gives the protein CASSSIGSSYEQYF. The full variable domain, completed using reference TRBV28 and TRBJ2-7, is DVKVTQSSRYLVKRTGEKVFLECVQDMDHENMFWYRQDPGLGLRLIYFSYDVKMKEKGDIPEGYSVSREKKERFSLILESASTNQTSMYLCASSSIGSSYEQYFGPGTRLTVT.

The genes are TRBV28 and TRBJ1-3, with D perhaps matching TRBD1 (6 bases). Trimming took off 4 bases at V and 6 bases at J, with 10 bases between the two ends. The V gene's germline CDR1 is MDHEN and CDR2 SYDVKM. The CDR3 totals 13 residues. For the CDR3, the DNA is TGTGCCAGCAGTTATCAGGGGAAAAACACCATATATTTT. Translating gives CASSYQGKNTIYF.

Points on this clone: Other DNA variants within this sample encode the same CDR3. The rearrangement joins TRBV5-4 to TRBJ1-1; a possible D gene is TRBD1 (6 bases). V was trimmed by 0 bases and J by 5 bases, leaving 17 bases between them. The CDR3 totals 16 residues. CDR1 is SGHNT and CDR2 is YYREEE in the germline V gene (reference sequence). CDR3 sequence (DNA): TGTGCCAGCAGCTTGGTCACGGGGGGCGCGGGGACTGAAGCTTTCTTT. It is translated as CASSLVTGGAGTEAFF.

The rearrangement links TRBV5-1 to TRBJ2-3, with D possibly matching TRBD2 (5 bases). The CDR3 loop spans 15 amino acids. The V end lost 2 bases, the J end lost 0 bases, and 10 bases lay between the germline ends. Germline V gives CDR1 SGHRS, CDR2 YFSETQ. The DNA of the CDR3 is TGCGCCAGCAGCTTTTACGGGGTTAGCACAGATACGCAGTATTTT. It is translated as CASSFYGVSTDTQYF. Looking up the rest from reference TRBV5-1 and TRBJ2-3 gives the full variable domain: KAGVTQTPRYLIKTRGQQVTLSCSPISGHRSVSWYQQTPGQGLQFLFEYFSETQRNKGNFPGRFSGRQFSNSRSEMNVSTLELGDSALYLCASSFYGVSTDTQYFGPGTRLTVL.

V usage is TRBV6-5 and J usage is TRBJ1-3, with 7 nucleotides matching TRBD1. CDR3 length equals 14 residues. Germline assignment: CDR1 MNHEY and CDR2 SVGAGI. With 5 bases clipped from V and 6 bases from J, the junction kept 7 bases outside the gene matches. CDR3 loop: CASSRTGVENTIYF. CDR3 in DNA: TGTGCCAGCAGTCGCACAGGGGTCGAAAACACCATATATTTT.

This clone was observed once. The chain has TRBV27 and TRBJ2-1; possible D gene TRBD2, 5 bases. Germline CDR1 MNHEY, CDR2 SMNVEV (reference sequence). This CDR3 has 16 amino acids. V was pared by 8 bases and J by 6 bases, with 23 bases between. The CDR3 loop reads CASLPSRTSPRNEQFF. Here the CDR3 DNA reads TGTGCCAGCCTCCCCTCGAGGACTTCCCCCCGCAATGAGCAGTTCTTC.

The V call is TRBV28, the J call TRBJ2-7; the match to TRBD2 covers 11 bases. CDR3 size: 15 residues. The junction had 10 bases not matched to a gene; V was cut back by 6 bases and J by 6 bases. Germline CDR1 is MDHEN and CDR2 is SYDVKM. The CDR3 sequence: CASRGSGRARSEQYF. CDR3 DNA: TGTGCCAGCAGGGGTAGCGGGAGGGCCCGGAGCGAGCAGTACTTC.

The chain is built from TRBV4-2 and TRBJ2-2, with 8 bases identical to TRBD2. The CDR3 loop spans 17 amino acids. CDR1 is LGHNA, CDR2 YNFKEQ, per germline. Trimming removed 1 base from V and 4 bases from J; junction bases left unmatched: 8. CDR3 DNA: TGTGCCAGCAGCCAAGTCGCGGGACTAGGAAGCACCGGGGAGCTGTTTTTT. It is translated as CASSQVAGLGSTGELFF.

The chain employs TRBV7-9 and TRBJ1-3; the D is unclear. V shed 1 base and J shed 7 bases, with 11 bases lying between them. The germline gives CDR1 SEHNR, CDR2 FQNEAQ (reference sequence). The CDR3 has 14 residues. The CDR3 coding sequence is TGTGCCAGCAGCTTAGAGGGAGTTAGGAACACCATATATTTT. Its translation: CASSLEGVRNTIYF.

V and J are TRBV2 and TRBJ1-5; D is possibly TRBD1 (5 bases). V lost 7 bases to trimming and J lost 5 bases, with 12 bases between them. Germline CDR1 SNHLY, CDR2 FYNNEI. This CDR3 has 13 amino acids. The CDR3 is CASKYWGDQPQHF. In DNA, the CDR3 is TGTGCCAGCAAGTATTGGGGGGATCAGCCCCAGCATTTT.

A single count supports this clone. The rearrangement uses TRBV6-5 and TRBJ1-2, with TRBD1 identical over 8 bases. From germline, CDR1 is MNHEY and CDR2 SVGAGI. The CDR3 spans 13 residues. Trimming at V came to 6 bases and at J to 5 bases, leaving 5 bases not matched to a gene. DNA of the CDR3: TGTGCCAGCAGACAGGGGGATTTGTATGGCTACACCTTC. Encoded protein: CASRQGDLYGYTF.

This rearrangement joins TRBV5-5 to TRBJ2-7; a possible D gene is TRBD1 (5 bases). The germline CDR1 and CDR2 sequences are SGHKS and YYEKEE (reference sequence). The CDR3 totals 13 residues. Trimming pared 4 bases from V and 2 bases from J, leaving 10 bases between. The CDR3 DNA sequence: TGTGCCAGCAGCCCCACAGGACCCTACGAGCAGTACTTC. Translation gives CASSPTGPYEQYF. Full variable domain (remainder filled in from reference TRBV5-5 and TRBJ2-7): DAGVTQSPTHLIKTRGQQVTLRCSPISGHKSVSWYQQVLGQGPQFIFQYYEKEERGRGNFPDRFSARQFPNYSSELNVNALLLGDSALYLCASSPTGPYEQYFGPGTRLTVT.

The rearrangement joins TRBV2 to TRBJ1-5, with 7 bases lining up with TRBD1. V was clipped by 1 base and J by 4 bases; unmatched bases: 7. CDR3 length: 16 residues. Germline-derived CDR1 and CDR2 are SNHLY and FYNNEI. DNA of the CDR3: TGTGCCAGCAGTGAAGATTACAGGGGTCTAAATCAGCCCCAGCATTTT. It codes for CASSEDYRGLNQPQHF. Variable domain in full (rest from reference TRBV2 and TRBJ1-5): EPEVTQTPSHQVTQMGQEVILRCVPISNHLYFYWYRQILGQKVEFLVSFYNNEISEKSEIFDDQFSVERPDGSNFTLKIRSTKLEDSAMYFCASSEDYRGLNQPQHFGDGTRLSIL.

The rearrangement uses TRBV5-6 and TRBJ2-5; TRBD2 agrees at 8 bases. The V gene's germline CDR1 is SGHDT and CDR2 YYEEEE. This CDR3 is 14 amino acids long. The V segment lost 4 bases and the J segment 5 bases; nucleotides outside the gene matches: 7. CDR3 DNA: TGTGCCAGCAGCCCCAGCGGGGGCTGGGAGACCCAGTACTTC. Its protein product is CASSPSGGWETQYF. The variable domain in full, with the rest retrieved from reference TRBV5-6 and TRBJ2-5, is DAGVTQSPTHLIKTRGQQVTLRCSPKSGHDTVSWYQQALGQGPQFIFQYYEEEERQRGNFPDRFSGHQFPNYSSELNVNALLLGDSALYLCASSPSGGWETQYFGPGTRLLVL.

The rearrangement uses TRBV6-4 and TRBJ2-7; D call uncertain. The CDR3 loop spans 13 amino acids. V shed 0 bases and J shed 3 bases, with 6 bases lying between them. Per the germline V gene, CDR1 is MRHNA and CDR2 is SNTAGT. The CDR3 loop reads CASSDSRRYEQYF. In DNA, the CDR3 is TGTGCCAGCAGTGACTCGAGACGCTACGAGCAGTACTTC.

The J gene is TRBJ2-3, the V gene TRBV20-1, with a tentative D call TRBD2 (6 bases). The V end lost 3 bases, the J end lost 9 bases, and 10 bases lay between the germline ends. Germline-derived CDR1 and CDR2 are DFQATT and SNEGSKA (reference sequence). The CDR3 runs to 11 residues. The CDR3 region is CSASRGYTQYF. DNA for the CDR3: TGCAGTGCTAGTCGGGGGTACACGCAGTATTTT.

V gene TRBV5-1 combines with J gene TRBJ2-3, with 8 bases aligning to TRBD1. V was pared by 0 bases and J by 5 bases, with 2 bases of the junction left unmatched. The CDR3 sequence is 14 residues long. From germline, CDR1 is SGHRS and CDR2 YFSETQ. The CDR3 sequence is CASSLGTGGDTQYF. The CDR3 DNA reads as TGCGCCAGCAGCTTGGGTACAGGGGGAGATACGCAGTATTTT.